These T cell receptor beta chains were read from a single sample in a study of T cell responses to AZD1222 COVID-19 vaccine. The assay was immunoSEQ multiplex PCR, and TCRdb's table has in-frame clones only and misses some. The data hold around 100,000 clones, with approximately 88% observed a single time. This specimen was peripheral blood, taken 28 days after the second AZD1222 dose. The receptors shown here come from an adult who received the AZD1222 COVID-19 vaccine. CDR3s leave out the opening cysteine and the closing phenylalanine or tryptophan. D genes are given only for firm matches.

ASSREQQANTEAF NA TRBJ1-1 TRBV5-1
ASVPRTEGNTIY NA TRBJ1-3 TRBV5-1
ASSLVRNQPQH NA TRBJ1-5 TRBV12-3/TRBV12-4
ASSPHLTSPSHEQY NA TRBJ2-7 TRBV4-1
ASSLRGGETQY NA TRBJ2-5 TRBV7-2
ASREGTGPYEQY TRBD1 TRBJ2-7 TRBV19
ASTSQEPYQETQY NA TRBJ2-5 TRBV28
ASSRFDLDGTGAEAF NA TRBJ1-1 TRBV18
ASSPGGIYNEQF NA TRBJ2-1 TRBV18
ASSRDRSSGNTIY TRBD1 TRBJ1-3 TRBV4-3
ASTGDQLTGELF TRBD1 TRBJ2-2 TRBV5-1
SASLQGFASEQY NA TRBJ2-7 TRBV20-1
ASSEDGSYEQY NA TRBJ2-7 TRBV6-1
ASRKDLTGGETQY TRBD2 TRBJ2-5 TRBV6-5
ASTWGDRASPLH TRBD1 TRBJ1-6 TRBV28
ASSGQGAGNQPQH TRBD1 TRBJ1-5 TRBV7-8
ASSFLADPYNEQF TRBD2 TRBJ2-1 TRBV7-2
ASSSIKLGQGTEQF TRBD1 TRBJ2-1 TRBV3-1/TRBV3-2
SGGLETQY NA TRBJ2-5 TRBV29-1
ASSLEGSRNTIY NA TRBJ1-3 TRBV5-5
ASSWGAYEQY NA TRBJ2-7 TRBV5-6
ASSLAGGGVSYNEQF NA TRBJ2-1 TRBV11-1
ASSPGQPNEQF NA TRBJ2-1 TRBV7-2
ASSYGVAGANVLT NA TRBJ2-6 TRBV6-6
ASSWGLHQETQY NA TRBJ2-5 TRBV7-2
ASSPRGLATEETQY TRBD2 TRBJ2-5 TRBV18
ASRVNTGELF NA TRBJ2-2 TRBV28
ASSQRFTVDEQF NA TRBJ2-1 TRBV3-1/TRBV3-2
AISESKDRGNEKLF TRBD1 TRBJ1-4 TRBV10-3
ASSPLGGTSHNEQF NA TRBJ2-1 TRBV4-1
ASSIEETQY NA TRBJ2-5 TRBV7-9